In its sample, the clone carrying this T cell receptor beta chain was seen many times. Its antigen is as yet unknown. The data were taken from a study of CD8+ T cells in alopecia areata. Study information: Among treated patients, oral tofacitinib was administered at 5 to 10 mg twice daily.

This CDR3 region has 13 residues. V shed 3 bases and J shed 4 bases, with 7 bases lying between them. RNA extraction was followed by reverse transcription into cDNA, which acted as the sequencing template. Generated by immunoSEQ multiplex PCR, the TCRdb table keeps only in-frame clones and is missing some. Of about 200,000 clones in the sample, less than 45% were seen once. Documented treatment: oral pan-JAK inhibitor, 5-10 mg twice daily. As part of sample collection, lesional scalp punch biopsies and peripheral blood were taken from alopecia areata patients. Study-level results: Possibly because of HLA-related factors, TCR sharing was less clear across patients than in mice. Having one nonresponder leaves uncertain how baseline CD8+ expansion relates to response.

This TCR was recovered from a human donor with alopecia areata. The input for sequencing was CD4+ T cells sorted from blood, taken between weeks 30 and 35, from a patient treated with tofacitinib. The chain combines TRBV23-1 with TRBJ1-3; D gene unclear. TRBV23-1 has ORF status, its function being uncertain. The CDR3 loop reads CASSHPRGNTIYF. The CDR3 bases are TGCGCCAGCAGTCACCCCAGGGGAAACACCATATATTTT.